This TCR beta chain was sequenced for a study of tumor and adjacent non-tumor tissue in lung cancer. From germline, CDR1 is DFQATT and CDR2 SNEGSKA (reference sequence). V lost 5 bases, J lost 5 bases, and 9 bases lay in between. This CDR3 is built from 11 residues. RNA was extracted from bulk tissue without any cell sorting. This non-tumor lung sample came from over 3 cm beyond the tumor edge. TCRbeta libraries were built with three rounds of nested PCR, modified from ARM-PCR. TCRdb reanalysed the multiplex PCR reads using MiXCR and keeps one entry per CDR3 protein. Of about 75,000 distinct CDR3 sequences in the sample, approximately 71% were seen once. This clonotype has a count of ten or more.

This chain connects TRBV20-1 to TRBJ2-5; D gene unclear. This clonotype was obtained from a woman in her fifties or sixties with non-small cell lung cancer. The sequencing input was distant non-tumor lung tissue. The CDR3 loop reads CSAHYQETQYF. The CDR3 DNA follows: TGCAGTGCTCACTATCAGGAGACCCAGTACTTC.